The clone carrying this T cell receptor beta chain was counted ten times or more. RNA transcripts yielded amplified TCR beta CDR3 regions. An initial RT-PCR round employing HTBI primers preceded a second-round multiplex PCR. One entry per CDR3 protein, called by TCRdb with MiXCR from the multiplex PCR reads. This table holds about 390,000 distinct CDR3 sequences, just over 15% found once. This sample was included in a study of Graves' ophthalmopathy and Graves' hyperthyroidism. Overall study context: The authors collected peripheral blood at initial diagnosis, before any treatment.

Calling hyperthyroidism stable required that no ophthalmopathy show up within 18 months of follow-up. Researchers turned away patients with other autoimmune diseases, uncontrolled infections, pregnancy or lactation. Diagnosis relied on clinical symptoms, serum thyroxine, TRAb, thyroid ultrasound and orbital computed tomography. CDR3 size: 16 residues. Per the germline V gene, CDR1 is DFQATT and CDR2 is SNEGSKA (reference sequence). V lost 2 bases to trimming and J lost 1 base, with 17 bases between them. This chain links TRBV20-1 with TRBJ2-5; unclear D gene. Sequencing was done on a sample of peripheral blood. The receptor was derived from a woman between 18 and 29 years old with stable Graves' hyperthyroidism. Here the CDR3 reads CSARLRDVGFQETQYF. The CDR3 DNA follows: TGCAGTGCTAGACTCCGAGACGTCGGGTTCCAAGAGACCCAGTACTTC.